This T cell receptor (beta chain) is from a study of blood T cells in healthy people across ages. Broader study findings: Researchers deemed the diversity estimates from one million T cells underestimates.

Sample donors were healthy Caucasian individuals that came from Russia, aged roughly 6 to 100. Each donor supplied around 9.6 milliliters of peripheral blood. The use of a sample-barcoded 5' primer and a J-beta primer mix characterized a second PCR of about 7 to 12 cycles. Every cDNA was tagged by a template-switch adaptor with 12 random nucleotides. TCRdb recomputed calls from the 5' RACE reads with MiXCR, one row per CDR3 protein. The table has 2 million or so distinct CDR3 sequences, 49% seen once; the top ten hold over 2%. Points on this clonotype: What it binds is unknown. Germline and junction disagree at one end, which may indicate a read error.

This CDR3 is 16 amino acids long. Germline values: CDR1 MNHEY, CDR2 SVGAGI. This receptor was obtained from a woman aged 40 to 50 in good health. The chain carries TRBV6-5 and TRBJ2-3, with 9 nucleotides matching TRBD2. The sample comprised blood. The CDR3 coding sequence is TGTGCCATCAGTCCGGGACTAGCCCGGGGCACAGATACGCAGTATTTT. The encoded protein is CAISPGLARGTDTQYF.